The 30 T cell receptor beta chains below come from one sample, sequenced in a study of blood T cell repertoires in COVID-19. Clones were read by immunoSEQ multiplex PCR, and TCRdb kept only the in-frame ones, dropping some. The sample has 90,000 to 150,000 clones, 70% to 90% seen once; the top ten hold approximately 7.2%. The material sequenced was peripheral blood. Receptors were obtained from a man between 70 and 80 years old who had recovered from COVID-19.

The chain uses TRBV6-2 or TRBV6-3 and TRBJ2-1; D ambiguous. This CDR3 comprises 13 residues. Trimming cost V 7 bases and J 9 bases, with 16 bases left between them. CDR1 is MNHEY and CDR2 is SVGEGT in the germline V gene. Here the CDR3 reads CASNPNSLGEQFF. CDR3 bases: TGTGCCAGCAACCCGAATAGCTTAGGTGAGCAGTTCTTC.

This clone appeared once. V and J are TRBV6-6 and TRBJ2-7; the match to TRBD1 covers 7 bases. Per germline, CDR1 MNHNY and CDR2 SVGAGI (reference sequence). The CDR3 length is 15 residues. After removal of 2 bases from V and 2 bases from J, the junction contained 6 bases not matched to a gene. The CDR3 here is CASSYPGTAPYEQYF. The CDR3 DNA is TGTGCCAGCAGTTACCCCGGGACAGCCCCCTACGAGCAGTACTTC.

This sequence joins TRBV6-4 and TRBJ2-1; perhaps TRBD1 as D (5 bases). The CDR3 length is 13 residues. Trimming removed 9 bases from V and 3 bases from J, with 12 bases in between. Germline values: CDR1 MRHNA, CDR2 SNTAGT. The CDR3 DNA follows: TGTGCCAGAGTTACAGGTTACTACAATGAGCAGTTCTTC. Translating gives CARVTGYYNEQFF.

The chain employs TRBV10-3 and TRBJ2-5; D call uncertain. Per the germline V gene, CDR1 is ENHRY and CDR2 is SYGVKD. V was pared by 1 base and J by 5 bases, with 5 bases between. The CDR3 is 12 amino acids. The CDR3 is CAISEFGETQYF. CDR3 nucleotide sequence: TGTGCCATCAGTGAGTTCGGGGAGACCCAGTACTTC.

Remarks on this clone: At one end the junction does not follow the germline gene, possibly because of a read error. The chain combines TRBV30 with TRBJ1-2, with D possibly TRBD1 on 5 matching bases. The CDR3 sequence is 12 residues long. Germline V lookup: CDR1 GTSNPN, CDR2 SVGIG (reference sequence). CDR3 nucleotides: TGTGCCTGGAGTGTGCTCAGGGTGAATCCCCTCTTC. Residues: CAWSVLRVNPLF.

The CDR3 region has the DNA TGTGCCTGGAGTGTGGCAGGGGGAAGCGAGCAGTACTTC. It translates to CAWSVAGGSEQYF. The gene calls are TRBV30 and TRBJ2-7, with 7 bases matching TRBD1. The germline CDR1 and CDR2 sequences are GTSNPN and SVGIG (reference sequence). V trimming: 0 bases; J trimming: 6 bases; junction bases outside the gene matches: 5. The CDR3 extends over 13 amino acids.

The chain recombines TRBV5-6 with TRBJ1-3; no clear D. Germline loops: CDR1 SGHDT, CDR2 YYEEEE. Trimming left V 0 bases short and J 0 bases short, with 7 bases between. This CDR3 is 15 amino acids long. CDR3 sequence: CASSLGLFSGNTIYF. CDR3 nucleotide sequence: TGTGCCAGCAGCTTGGGTCTGTTCTCTGGAAACACCATATATTTT.

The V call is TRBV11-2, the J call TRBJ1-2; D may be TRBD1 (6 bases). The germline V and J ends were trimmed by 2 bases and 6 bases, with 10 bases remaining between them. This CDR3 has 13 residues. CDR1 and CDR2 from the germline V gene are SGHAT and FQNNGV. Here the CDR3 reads CASSLSGDHGYTF. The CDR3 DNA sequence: TGTGCCAGCAGCTTATCAGGGGATCATGGCTACACCTTC.

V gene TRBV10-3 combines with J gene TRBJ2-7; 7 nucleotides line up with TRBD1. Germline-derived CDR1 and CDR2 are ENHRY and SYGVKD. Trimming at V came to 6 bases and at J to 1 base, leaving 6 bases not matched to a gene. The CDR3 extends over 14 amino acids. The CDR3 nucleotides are TGTGCCATCAGCCGGGACAGAGCTTCCTACGAGCAGTACTTC. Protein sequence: CAISRDRASYEQYF.

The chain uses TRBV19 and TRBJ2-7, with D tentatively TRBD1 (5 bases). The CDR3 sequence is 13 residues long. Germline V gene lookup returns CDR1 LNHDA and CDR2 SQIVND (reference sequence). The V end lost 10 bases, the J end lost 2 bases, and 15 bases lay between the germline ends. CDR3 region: CATAPTTAYEQYF. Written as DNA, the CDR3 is TGTGCCACCGCCCCCACGACAGCCTACGAGCAGTACTTC.

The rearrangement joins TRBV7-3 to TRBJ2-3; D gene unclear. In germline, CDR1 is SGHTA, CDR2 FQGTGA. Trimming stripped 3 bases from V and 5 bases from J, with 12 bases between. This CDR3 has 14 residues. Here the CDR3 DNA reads TGTGCCAGCAGCTTGTTAGGCGGCGGAGATACGCAGTATTTT. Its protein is CASSLLGGGDTQYF.

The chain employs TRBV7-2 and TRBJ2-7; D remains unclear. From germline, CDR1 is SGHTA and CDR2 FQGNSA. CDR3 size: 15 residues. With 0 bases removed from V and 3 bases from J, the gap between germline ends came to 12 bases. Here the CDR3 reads CASSLAFQANYEQYF. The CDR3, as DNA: TGTGCCAGCAGCTTAGCATTTCAGGCCAACTACGAGCAGTACTTC.

The CDR3 DNA reads TGTGCCATCAGTAAGACAGAAAGAAACACTGAAGCTTTCTTT. This sequence encodes CAISKTERNTEAFF. The rearrangement joins TRBV10-3 to TRBJ1-1, with D perhaps TRBD1 (5 bases). CDR3 size: 14 residues. The V end lost 5 bases, the J end lost 2 bases, and 12 bases lay between the germline ends. Per the germline V gene, CDR1 is ENHRY and CDR2 is SYGVKD.

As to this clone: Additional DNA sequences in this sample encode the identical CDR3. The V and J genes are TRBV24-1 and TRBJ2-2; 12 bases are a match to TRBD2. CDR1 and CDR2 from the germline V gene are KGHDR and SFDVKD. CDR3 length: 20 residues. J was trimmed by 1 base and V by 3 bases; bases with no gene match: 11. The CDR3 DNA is TGTGCCACCAGTGATCGAAGGGCTAGCGGGGGGGGCCGGAACACCGGGGAGCTGTTTTTT. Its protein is CATSDRRASGGGRNTGELFF.

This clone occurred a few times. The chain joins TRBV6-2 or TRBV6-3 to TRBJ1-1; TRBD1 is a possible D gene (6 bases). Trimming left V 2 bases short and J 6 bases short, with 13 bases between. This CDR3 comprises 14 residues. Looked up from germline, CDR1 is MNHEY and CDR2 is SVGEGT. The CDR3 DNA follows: TGTGCCAGCAGTTACACTTTCAGGGGCGCTGAAGCTTTCTTT. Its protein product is CASSYTFRGAEAFF.

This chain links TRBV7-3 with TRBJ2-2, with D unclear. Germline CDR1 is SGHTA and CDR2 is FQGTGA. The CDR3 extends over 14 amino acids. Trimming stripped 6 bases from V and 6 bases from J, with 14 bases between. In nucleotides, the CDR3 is TGTGCCAGCAGTCGCTTGGCGGAAGCCGGGGAGCTGTTTTTT. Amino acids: CASSRLAEAGELFF.

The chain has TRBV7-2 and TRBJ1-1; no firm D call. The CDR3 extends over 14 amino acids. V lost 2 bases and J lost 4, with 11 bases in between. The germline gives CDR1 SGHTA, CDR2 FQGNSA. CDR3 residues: CASSLSMSGTEAFF. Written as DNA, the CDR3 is TGTGCCAGCAGCTTAAGTATGTCGGGCACTGAAGCTTTCTTT.

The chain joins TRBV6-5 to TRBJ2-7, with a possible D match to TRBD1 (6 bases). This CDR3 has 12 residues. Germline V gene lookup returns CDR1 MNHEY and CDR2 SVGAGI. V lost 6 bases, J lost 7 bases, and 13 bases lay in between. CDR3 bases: TGTGCCAGCAGCCTCAGGGGCGGGGAGCAGTACTTC. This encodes CASSLRGGEQYF.

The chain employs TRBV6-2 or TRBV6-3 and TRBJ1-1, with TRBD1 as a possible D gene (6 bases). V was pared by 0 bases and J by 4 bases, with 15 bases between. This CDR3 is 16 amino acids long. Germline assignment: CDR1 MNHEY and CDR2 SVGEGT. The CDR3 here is CASSYSLIRGPTEAFF. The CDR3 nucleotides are TGTGCCAGCAGTTACTCGCTTATCAGGGGTCCCACTGAAGCTTTCTTT.

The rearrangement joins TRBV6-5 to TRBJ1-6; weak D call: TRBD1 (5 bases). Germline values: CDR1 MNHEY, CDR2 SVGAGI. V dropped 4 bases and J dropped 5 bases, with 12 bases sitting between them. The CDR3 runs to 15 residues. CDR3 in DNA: TGTGCCAGCAGTTTTTGGACGGACAATAATTCACCCCTCCACTTT. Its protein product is CASSFWTDNNSPLHF.

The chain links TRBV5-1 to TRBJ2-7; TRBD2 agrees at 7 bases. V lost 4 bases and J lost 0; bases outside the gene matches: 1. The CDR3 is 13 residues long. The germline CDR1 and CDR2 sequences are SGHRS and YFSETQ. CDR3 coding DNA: TGCGCCAGCAGCGGCGGGGGCTCCTACGAGCAGTACTTC. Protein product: CASSGGGSYEQYF.

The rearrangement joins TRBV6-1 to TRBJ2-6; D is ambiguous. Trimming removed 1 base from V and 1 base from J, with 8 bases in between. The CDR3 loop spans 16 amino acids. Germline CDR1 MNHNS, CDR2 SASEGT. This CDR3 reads CASSEVEESGANVLTF. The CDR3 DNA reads TGTGCCAGCAGTGAAGTTGAGGAGTCTGGGGCCAACGTCCTGACTTTC.

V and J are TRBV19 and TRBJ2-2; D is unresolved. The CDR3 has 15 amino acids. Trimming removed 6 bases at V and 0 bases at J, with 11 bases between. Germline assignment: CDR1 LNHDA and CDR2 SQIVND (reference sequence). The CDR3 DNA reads TGTGCCAGTAGGGGCGACCTCGCGAACACCGGGGAGCTGTTTTTT. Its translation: CASRGDLANTGELFF.

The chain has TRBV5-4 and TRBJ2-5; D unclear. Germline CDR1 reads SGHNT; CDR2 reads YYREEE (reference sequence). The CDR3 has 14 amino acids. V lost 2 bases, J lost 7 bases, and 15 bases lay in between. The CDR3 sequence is CASSFWAARRTQYF. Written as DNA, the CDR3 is TGTGCCAGCAGCTTCTGGGCTGCTCGCAGGACCCAGTACTTC.

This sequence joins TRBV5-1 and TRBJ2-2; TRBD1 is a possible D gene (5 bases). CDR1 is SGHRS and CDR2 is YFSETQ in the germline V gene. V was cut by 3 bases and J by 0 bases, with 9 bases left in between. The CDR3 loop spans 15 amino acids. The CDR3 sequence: CASSSQGPNTGELFF. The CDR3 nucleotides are TGCGCCAGCAGCTCCCAGGGCCCGAACACCGGGGAGCTGTTTTTT.

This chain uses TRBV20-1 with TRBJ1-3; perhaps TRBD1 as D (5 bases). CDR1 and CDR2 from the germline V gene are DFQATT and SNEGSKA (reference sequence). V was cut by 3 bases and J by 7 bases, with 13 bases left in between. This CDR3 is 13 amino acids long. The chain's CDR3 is CSASIGALNTIYF. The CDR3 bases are TGCAGTGCTAGTATAGGGGCATTGAACACCATATATTTT.

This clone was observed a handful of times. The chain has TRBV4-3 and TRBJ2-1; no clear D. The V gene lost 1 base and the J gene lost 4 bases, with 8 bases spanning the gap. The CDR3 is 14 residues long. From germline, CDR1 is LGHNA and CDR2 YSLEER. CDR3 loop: CASSQGAEYNEQFF. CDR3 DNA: TGCGCCAGCAGCCAAGGGGCAGAATACAATGAGCAGTTCTTC.

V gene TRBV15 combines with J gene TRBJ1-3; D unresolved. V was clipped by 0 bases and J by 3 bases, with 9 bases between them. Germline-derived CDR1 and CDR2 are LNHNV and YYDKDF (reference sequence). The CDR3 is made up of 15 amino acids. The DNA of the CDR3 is TGTGCCACCAGCAGAGATTTTGGCCTTGGAAACACCATATATTTT. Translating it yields CATSRDFGLGNTIYF.

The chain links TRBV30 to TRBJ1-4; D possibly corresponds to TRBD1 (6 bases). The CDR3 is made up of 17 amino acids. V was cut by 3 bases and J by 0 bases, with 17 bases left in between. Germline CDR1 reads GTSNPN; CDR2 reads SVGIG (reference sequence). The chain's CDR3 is CAWSPTDRRSTNEKLFF. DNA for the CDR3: TGTGCCTGGAGCCCTACCGACAGGCGTTCAACTAATGAAAAACTGTTTTTT.

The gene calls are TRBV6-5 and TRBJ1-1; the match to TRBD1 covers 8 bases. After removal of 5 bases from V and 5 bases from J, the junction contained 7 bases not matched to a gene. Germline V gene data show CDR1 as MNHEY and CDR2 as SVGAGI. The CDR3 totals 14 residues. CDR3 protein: CASSRTGPSTEAFF. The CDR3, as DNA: TGTGCCAGCAGTAGGACAGGGCCTTCGACTGAAGCTTTCTTT.